These 9 T cell receptor beta chains originate from one sample sequenced in a study of blood T cell repertoires in COVID-19. Produced via immunoSEQ multiplex PCR; TCRdb's table is partial and in-frame only. The sample gives 150,000 to 200,000 clones, roughly 80% of which show up once; more than 6% is in the top ten. The specimen sequenced was peripheral blood. The receptors come from a woman in her thirties or forties with COVID-19, enrolled during active disease.

The chain's CDR3 is CASSLGGLATNEKLFF. The CDR3 coding sequence is TGTGCCAGCAGCTTAGGGGGACTTGCAACTAATGAAAAACTGTTTTTT. V gene TRBV7-9 combines with J gene TRBJ1-4; possibly TRBD1 for D (5 bases). The CDR3 totals 16 residues. Trimming took off 1 base at V and 0 bases at J, with 9 bases between the two ends. The germline gives CDR1 SEHNR, CDR2 FQNEAQ (reference sequence).

The J gene is TRBJ1-2, the V gene TRBV4-2, with D possibly matching TRBD1 (6 bases). This CDR3 is 14 amino acids long. Trimming shortened V by 0 bases and J by 8 bases, and 13 bases separated the two germline ends. Germline V gives CDR1 LGHNA, CDR2 YNFKEQ. CDR3 coding DNA: TGTGCCAGCAGCCAAGATGTGGGGGCGCGGGGCTACACCTTC. Amino acids: CASSQDVGARGYTF.

The chain couples TRBV6-5 to TRBJ2-1, with a tentative D call TRBD1 (6 bases). CDR1 and CDR2 (germline): MNHEY, SVGAGI. The CDR3 runs to 14 residues. Trimming cost V 7 bases and J 0 bases, with 10 bases left between them. In nucleotides, the CDR3 is TGTGCCAGCACCCAGACAGGCTCCTACAATGAGCAGTTCTTC. Translated, it gives CASTQTGSYNEQFF.

This clone appeared a single time. The chain uses TRBV30 and TRBJ1-6; D is possibly TRBD1 (5 bases). The CDR3 totals 13 residues. Germline CDR1 reads GTSNPN; CDR2 reads SVGIG (reference sequence). V shed 2 bases and J shed 9 bases, with 11 bases lying between them. The CDR3 region is CAWSLGRGSPLHF. CDR3 in DNA: TGTGCCTGGAGTTTGGGGCGGGGTTCACCCCTCCACTTT.

This clone appeared once. The V and J genes are TRBV19 and TRBJ2-7; D is undetermined. The CDR3 contains 13 residues. Germline V CDR1 and CDR2: LNHDA, SQIVND (reference sequence). The ends were cut back, 3 bases at V and 3 bases at J, with 9 bases in the middle. The CDR3 nucleotides read TGTGCCAGTAGTATGGGCCGGAACTACGAGCAGTACGTC. Translation: CASSMGRNYEQYV.

The chain has TRBV21-1 and TRBJ1-4. TRBV21-1 is a known pseudogene. The CDR3 is made up of 15 amino acids. Here the CDR3 reads CASSNPFLTNEKLFF. In DNA form, the CDR3 reads TGTGCCAGCAGCAATCCGTTTTTGACTAATGAAAAACTGTTTTTT.

CDR3 sequence (DNA): TGTGCCAGCAGCCAAGAGTCTACGCTGGGGGCATATGGCTACACCTTC. Residues: CASSQESTLGAYGYTF. The chain employs TRBV3-1 (or the pseudogene TRBV3-2) and TRBJ1-2, with D perhaps matching TRBD1 (6 bases). The CDR3 is 16 amino acids. CDR1 and CDR2 (germline): LGHDT, YNNKEL (reference sequence). Trimming shortened V by 0 bases and J by 5 bases, and 16 bases separated the two germline ends.

A single count supports this clone. The genes are TRBV4-2 and TRBJ1-1; the match to TRBD1 covers 7 bases. CDR1 LGHNA and CDR2 YNFKEQ come from the germline V gene. The CDR3 is 16 residues long. The ends lost 4 bases at V and 8 bases at J; junction bases unmatched: 16. CDR3 coding DNA: TGTGCCAGCAGCCGCTCATCCCAGACAGGGTTCTCGGAAGCTTTCTTT. Its translation is CASSRSSQTGFSEAFF.

This chain's CDR3 is CASSFTVNTEAFF. CDR3 DNA sequence: TGTGCCAGCAGTTTTACAGTGAACACTGAAGCTTTCTTT. The chain combines TRBV27 with TRBJ1-1; the D is unclear. Germline V gene data show CDR1 as MNHEY and CDR2 as SMNVEV (reference sequence). This CDR3 comprises 13 residues. V was clipped by 3 bases and J by 0 bases, with 5 bases between them.